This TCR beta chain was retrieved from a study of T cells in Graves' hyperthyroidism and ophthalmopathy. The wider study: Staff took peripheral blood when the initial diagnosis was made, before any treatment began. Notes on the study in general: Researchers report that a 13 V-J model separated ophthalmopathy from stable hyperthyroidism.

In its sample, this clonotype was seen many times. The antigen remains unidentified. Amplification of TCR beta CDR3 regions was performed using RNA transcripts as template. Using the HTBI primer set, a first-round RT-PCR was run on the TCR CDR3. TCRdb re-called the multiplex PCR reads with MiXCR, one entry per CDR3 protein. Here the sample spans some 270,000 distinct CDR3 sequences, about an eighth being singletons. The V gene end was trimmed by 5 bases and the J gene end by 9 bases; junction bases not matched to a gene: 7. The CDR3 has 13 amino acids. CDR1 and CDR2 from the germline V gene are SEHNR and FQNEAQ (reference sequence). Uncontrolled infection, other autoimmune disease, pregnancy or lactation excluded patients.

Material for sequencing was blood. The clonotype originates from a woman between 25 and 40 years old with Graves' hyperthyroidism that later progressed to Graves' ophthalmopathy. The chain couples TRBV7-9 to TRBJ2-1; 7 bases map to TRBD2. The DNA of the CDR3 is TGTGCCAGCAGCCCACGGGACTACCGTGAGCAGTTCTTC. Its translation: CASSPRDYREQFF.